This T cell receptor (beta chain) was sequenced during a study of blood T cell repertoires in COVID-19. Looking at the study overall: Donors in the United States, Italy and Spain gave samples during acute or convalescent COVID-19. Sample material is recorded as cDNA or gDNA derived from T cells, B-cell-depleted T cells, or PBMCs.

The V end lost 1 base, the J end lost 3 bases, and 4 bases lay between the germline ends. Looked up from germline, CDR1 is SGHTA and CDR2 is FQGNSA. CDR3 size: 12 residues. In the study's own analysis: Estimates of nucleated cell counts were drawn from the amplification of reference gene primers. Produced via immunoSEQ multiplex PCR; TCRdb's table is partial and in-frame only. That table gives V, J and clone size, and the DNA gave D and trimming. The data contain some 70,000 clones, 80% of them seen just once; the ten biggest clones take up approximately 12%. This clone is a singleton in its sample. The sequencing sample was made of peripheral blood. The genes are TRBV7-2 and TRBJ2-7, with no clear D. This TCR derives from a human donor in a cohort sampled during active COVID-19. For the CDR3, the DNA is TGTGCCAGCAGCTTAGAGAGCTACGAGCAGTACTTC. Translation gives CASSLESYEQYF.